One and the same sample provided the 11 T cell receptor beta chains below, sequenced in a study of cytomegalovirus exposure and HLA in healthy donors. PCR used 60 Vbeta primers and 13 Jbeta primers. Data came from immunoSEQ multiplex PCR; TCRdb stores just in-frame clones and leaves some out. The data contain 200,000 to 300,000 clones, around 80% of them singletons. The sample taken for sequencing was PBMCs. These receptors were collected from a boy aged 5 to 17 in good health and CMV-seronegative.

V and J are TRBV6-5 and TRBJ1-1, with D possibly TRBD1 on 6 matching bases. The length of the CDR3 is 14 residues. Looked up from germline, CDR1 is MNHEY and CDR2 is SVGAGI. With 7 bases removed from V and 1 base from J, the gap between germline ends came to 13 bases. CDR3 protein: CASTPDSQNTEAFF. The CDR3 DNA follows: TGTGCCAGCACCCCGGACAGTCAGAACACTGAAGCTTTCTTT.

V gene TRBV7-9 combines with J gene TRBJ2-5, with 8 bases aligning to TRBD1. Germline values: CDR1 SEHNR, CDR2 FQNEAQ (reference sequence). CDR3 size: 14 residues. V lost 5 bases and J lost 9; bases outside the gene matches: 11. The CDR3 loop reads CASSLLGQGAAQYF. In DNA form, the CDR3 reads TGTGCCAGCAGCCTACTAGGACAGGGTGCGGCCCAGTACTTC.

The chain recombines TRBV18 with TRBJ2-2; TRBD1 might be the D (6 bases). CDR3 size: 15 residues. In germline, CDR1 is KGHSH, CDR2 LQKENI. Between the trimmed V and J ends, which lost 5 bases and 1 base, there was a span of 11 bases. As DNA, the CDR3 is TGTGCCAGCTCAAGGGACATAGGGAACACCGGGGAGCTGTTTTTT. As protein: CASSRDIGNTGELFF.

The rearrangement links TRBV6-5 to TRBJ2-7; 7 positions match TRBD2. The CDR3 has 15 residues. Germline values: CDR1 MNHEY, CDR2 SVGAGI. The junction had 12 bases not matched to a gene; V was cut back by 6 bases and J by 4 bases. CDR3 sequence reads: CASSLQTGGGYEQYF. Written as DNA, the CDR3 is TGTGCCAGCAGCCTACAGACGGGAGGTGGGTACGAGCAGTACTTC.

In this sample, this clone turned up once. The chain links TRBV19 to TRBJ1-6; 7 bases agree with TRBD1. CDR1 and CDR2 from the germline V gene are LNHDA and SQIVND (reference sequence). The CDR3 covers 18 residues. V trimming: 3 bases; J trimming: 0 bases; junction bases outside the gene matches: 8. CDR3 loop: CASSIFSRGSSYNSPLHF. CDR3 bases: TGTGCCAGTAGTATTTTTAGCAGGGGGAGCTCCTATAATTCACCCCTCCACTTT. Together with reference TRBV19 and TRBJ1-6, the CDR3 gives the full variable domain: DGGITQSPKYLFRKEGQNVTLSCEQNLNHDAMYWYRQDPGQGLRLIYYSQIVNDFQKGDIAEGYSVSREKKESFPLTVTSAQKNPTAFYLCASSIFSRGSSYNSPLHFGNGTRLTVT.

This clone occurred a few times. CDR3 sequence reads: CASSTPSGVGFTIYF. The CDR3 DNA reads TGTGCCAGTAGTACCCCTTCAGGGGTAGGGTTCACCATATATTTT. The chain links TRBV19 to TRBJ1-3; D is perhaps TRBD1 (6 bases). Germline V CDR1 and CDR2: LNHDA, SQIVND (reference sequence). The ends were cut back, 4 bases at V and 9 bases at J, with 19 bases in the middle. The CDR3 spans 15 residues.

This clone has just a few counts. Here the CDR3 DNA reads TGTGCCAGCAGTCCGTGGGCGCTGTCCTACGAGCAGTACTTC. This sequence encodes CASSPWALSYEQYF. The chain links TRBV6-6 to TRBJ2-7; D ambiguous. V gave up 5 bases and J gave up 1 base, with 12 bases separating them. Germline V gives CDR1 MNHNY, CDR2 SVGAGI (reference sequence). The CDR3 sequence is 14 residues long.

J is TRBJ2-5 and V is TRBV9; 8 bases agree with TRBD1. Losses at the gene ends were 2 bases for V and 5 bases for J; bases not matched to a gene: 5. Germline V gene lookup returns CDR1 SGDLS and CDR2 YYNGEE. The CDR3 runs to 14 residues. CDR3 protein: CASSVQGARETQYF. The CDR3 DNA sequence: TGTGCCAGCAGCGTTCAGGGGGCGAGGGAGACCCAGTACTTC.

Here the CDR3 reads CASSGTSGGTEQYF. The CDR3, as DNA: TGCGCCAGCAGCGGCACTAGCGGGGGGACCGAGCAGTACTTC. The rearrangement uses TRBV5-1 and TRBJ2-7, with 12 nucleotides matching TRBD2. Germline CDR1 and CDR2: SGHRS and YFSETQ. The junction had 5 bases not matched to a gene; V was cut back by 4 bases and J by 6 bases. This CDR3 has 14 amino acids. Supplemented by reference TRBV5-1 and TRBJ2-7, the full variable domain reads KAGVTQTPRYLIKTRGQQVTLSCSPISGHRSVSWYQQTPGQGLQFLFEYFSETQRNKGNFPGRFSGRQFSNSRSEMNVSTLELGDSALYLCASSGTSGGTEQYFGPGTRLTVT.

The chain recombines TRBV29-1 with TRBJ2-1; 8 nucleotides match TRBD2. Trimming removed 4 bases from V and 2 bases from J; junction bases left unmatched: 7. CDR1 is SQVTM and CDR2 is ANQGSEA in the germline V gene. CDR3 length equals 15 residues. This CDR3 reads CSVGERENPYNEQFF. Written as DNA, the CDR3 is TGCAGCGTTGGGGAGCGGGAGAACCCCTACAATGAGCAGTTCTTC.

The CDR3 loop reads CASSIQGRSYSNQPQHF. CDR3 sequence (DNA): TGTGCCAGTAGTATCCAGGGAAGAAGCTATAGCAATCAGCCCCAGCATTTT. The gene calls are TRBV19 and TRBJ1-5; tentative D call: TRBD1 (5 bases). Trimming took 3 bases from V and 0 from J, leaving 15 bases between them. Germline loops: CDR1 LNHDA, CDR2 SQIVND (reference sequence). This CDR3 region has 17 residues.